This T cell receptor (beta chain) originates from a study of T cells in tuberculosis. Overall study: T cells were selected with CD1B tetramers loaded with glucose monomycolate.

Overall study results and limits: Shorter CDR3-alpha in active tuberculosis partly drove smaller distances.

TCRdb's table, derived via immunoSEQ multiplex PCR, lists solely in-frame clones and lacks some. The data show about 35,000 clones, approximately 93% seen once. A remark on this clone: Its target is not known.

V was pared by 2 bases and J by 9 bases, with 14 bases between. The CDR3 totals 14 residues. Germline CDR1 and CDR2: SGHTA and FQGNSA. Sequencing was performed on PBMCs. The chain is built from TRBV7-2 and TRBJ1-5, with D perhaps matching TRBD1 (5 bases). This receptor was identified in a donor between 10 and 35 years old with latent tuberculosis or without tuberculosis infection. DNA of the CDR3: TGTGCCAGCAGCTTATCACCCGGGGGTTCGCCCCAGCATTTT. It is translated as CASSLSPGGSPQHF.